The TCR beta chain described here comes from a study of blood T cells in healthy people across ages. About this clonotype: Its antigen is not identified.

General observations from the study: Diversity figures derived from one million T cells were judged to underestimate the true value. Conclusively comparing naive with antigen-experienced cells was impossible with unsorted PBMCs.

The V segment lost 7 bases and the J segment 6 bases; nucleotides outside the gene matches: 1. Germline CDR1 reads ENHRY; CDR2 reads SYGVKD. This CDR3 spans 11 amino acids. The second PCR ran 7 to 11 cycles with a sample-barcoded 5' primer and J-beta primers. Each of the samples gave a minimum of 2.5 million paired-end reads that contained CDR3. From the 5' RACE reads, TCRdb called clonotypes with MiXCR, one entry per CDR3 protein. The repertoire holds around 780,000 distinct CDR3 sequences, approximately 53% seen once, with 20% to 30% in the top ten. The chain has TRBV10-3 and TRBJ2-3; 7 bases align to TRBD2. Sequencing used blood. This TCR was sampled from a man in his forties in good health. The CDR3 nucleotides read TGTGCCATCACCGGGGGGGATACGCAGTATTTT. It yields the protein CAITGGDTQYF.